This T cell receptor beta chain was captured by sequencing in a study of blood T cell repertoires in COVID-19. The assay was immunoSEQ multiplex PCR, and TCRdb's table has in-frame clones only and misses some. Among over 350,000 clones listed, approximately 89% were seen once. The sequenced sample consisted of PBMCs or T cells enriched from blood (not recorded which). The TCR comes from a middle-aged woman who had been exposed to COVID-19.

CDR3 region: CATTTGTRLTSNEQFF. CDR3 nucleotide sequence: TGTGCCACCACCACCGGGACTAGACTAACCTCCAATGAGCAGTTCTTC. The V and J genes are TRBV2 and TRBJ2-1; 8 nucleotides align to TRBD2. The V gene's germline CDR1 is SNHLY and CDR2 FYNNEI. The CDR3 totals 16 residues. V trimming: 10 bases; J trimming: 6 bases; junction bases outside the gene matches: 17. Drawing the rest from reference TRBV2 and TRBJ2-1, the complete variable domain is EPEVTQTPSHQVTQMGQEVILRCVPISNHLYFYWYRQILGQKVEFLVSFYNNEISEKSEIFDDQFSVERPDGSNFTLKIRSTKLEDSAMYFCATTTGTRLTSNEQFFGPGTRLTVL.